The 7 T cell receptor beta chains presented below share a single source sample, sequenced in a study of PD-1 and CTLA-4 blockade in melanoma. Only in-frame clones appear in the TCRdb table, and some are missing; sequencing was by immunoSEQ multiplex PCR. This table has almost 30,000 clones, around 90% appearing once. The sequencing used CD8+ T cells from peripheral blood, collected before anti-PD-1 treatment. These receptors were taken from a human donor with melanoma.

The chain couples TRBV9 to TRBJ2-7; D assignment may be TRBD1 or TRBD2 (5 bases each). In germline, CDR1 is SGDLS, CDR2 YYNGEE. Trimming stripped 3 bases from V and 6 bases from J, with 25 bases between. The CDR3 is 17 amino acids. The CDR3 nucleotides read TGTGCCAGCAGCGGGGCGGAGATGGGGGAAGGGGATACCGAGCAGTACTTC. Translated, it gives CASSGAEMGEGDTEQYF.

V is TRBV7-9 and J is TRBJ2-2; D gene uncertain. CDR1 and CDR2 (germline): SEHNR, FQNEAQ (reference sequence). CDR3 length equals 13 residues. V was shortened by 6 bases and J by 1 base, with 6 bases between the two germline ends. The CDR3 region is CASSSVNTGELFF. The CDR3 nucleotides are TGTGCCAGCAGTTCAGTGAACACCGGGGAGCTGTTTTTT.

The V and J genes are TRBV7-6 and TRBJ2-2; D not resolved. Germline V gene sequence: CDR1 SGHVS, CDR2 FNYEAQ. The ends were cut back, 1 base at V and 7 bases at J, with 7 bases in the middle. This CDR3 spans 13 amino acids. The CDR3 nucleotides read TGTGCCAGCAGCTTAGAGGTTAACGGGGAGCTGTTTTTT. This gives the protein CASSLEVNGELFF.

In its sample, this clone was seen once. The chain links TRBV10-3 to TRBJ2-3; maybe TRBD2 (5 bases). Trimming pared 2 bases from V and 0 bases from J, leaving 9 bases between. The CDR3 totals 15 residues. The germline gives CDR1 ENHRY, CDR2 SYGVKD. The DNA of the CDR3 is TGTGCCATCAGTGAGGGAGGCGGGAGCACAGATACGCAGTATTTT. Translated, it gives CAISEGGGSTDTQYF.

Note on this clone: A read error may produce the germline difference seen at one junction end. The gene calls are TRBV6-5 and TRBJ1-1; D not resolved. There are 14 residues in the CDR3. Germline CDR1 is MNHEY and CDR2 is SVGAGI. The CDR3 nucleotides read TGTGCCAGCAACCCACTGTCCATTTTCACTGAGGCTTTCTTT. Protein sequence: CASNPLSIFTEAFF.

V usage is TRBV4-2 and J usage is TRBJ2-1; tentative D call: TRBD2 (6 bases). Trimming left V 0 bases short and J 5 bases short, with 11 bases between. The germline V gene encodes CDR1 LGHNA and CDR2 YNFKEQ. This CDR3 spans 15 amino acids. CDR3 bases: TGTGCCAGCAGCCAAGATCAACTAGCTCACAATGAGCAGTTCTTC. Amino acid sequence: CASSQDQLAHNEQFF.

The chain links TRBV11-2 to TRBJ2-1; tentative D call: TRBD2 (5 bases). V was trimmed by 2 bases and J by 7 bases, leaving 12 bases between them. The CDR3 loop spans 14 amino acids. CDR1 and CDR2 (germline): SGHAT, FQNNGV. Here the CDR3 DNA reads TGTGCCAGCAGCTTAATGGGAGTGGGAAATGAGCAGTTCTTC. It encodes CASSLMGVGNEQFF.